These 2 T cell receptor beta chains originate from one sample sequenced in a study of T-cell reconstitution after alpha-beta-depleted transplantation in children. Preparation of the TCRbeta library used unique molecular identifiers. Via MiXCR, TCRdb re-called the PCR reads, giving one row per CDR3 protein. This table has 350,000 to 500,000 distinct CDR3 sequences, approximately 42% appearing once. The sample here was PBMCs, taken before TCRalphabeta/CD19-depleted stem cell transplant. The origin of the receptors is a girl aged 2-9 years with aplastic anemia, due to receive a stem cell transplant.

The sample holds a few counts of this clonotype. The chain has TRBV20-1 and TRBJ2-7, with 12 bases lining up with TRBD2. CDR1 DFQATT and CDR2 SNEGSKA come from the germline V gene (reference sequence). V was clipped by 2 bases and J by 0 bases; unmatched bases: 2. The CDR3 runs 15 residues. The CDR3 nucleotides read TGCAGTGCTAGAACTAGCGGGAGGAGCTCCTACGAGCAGTACTTC. This translates into CSARTSGRSSYEQYF.

Written as DNA, the CDR3 is TGTGCCAGCAGTTACATTGGAAACTACGAGCAGTACTTC. It codes for CASSYIGNYEQYF. The rearrangement joins TRBV6-6 to TRBJ2-7, with D unresolved. The V end lost 2 bases, the J end lost 3 bases, and 8 bases lay between the germline ends. CDR3 length: 13 amino acids. Germline V gives CDR1 MNHNY, CDR2 SVGAGI (reference sequence).